This passage covers 9 T cell receptor beta chains from one sample sequenced in a study of blood T cell repertoires in COVID-19. The protocol was immunoSEQ multiplex PCR, while the TCRdb copy is restricted to in-frame clones and leaves out a portion. Of approximately 65,000 clones listed, around 84% are singletons. The sequencing sample was made of peripheral blood. The receptors were gathered from a man in his forties or fifties with acute or convalescent COVID-19.

This rearrangement joins TRBV20-1 to TRBJ1-1; 7 bases line up with TRBD1. The CDR3 length is 11 residues. Per germline, CDR1 DFQATT and CDR2 SNEGSKA (reference sequence). As DNA, the CDR3 is TGCAGATCAGACAGGGAATGGGAAGCTTTCTTT. Translating gives CRSDREWEAFF.

This clone was seen a few times. V gene TRBV10-1 combines with J gene TRBJ1-1; D call uncertain. Germline CDR1 and CDR2: WNHNN and SYGVQD (reference sequence). V was trimmed by 8 bases and J by 2 bases, leaving 9 bases between them. CDR3 length: 12 residues. CDR3 in DNA: TGCGCCAGCGCAGCAGGAAACACTGAAGCTTTCTTT. Its translation is CASAAGNTEAFF.

V gene TRBV7-2 combines with J gene TRBJ2-7; TRBD1 might be the D (6 bases). CDR3 length: 14 amino acids. Trimming stripped 3 bases from V and 7 bases from J, with 16 bases between. Germline V gene lookup returns CDR1 SGHTA and CDR2 FQGNSA. CDR3 DNA sequence: TGTGCCAGCAGCTTCGCGTGGCAGGGGAGAGAGCAGTACTTC. As protein: CASSFAWQGREQYF.

This chain joins TRBV5-5 and TRBJ1-2; D is possibly TRBD1 (5 bases). This CDR3 has 15 amino acids. CDR1 is SGHKS, CDR2 YYEKEE, per germline (reference sequence). Trimming cost V 1 base and J 2 bases, with 12 bases left between them. CDR3 sequence (DNA): TGTGCCAGCAGCTTGTACAGGAACCAAAACTATGGCTACACCTTC. Amino acid sequence: CASSLYRNQNYGYTF.

The gene calls are TRBV11-3 and TRBJ2-1; D is possibly TRBD2 (6 bases). Germline values: CDR1 SGHNT, CDR2 YENEEA. The CDR3 spans 15 residues. Between the trimmed V and J ends, which lost 1 base and 2 bases, there was a span of 9 bases. Written as DNA, the CDR3 is TGTGCCAGCAGCTTAGGGAGGGGCCCCTACAATGAGCAGTTCTTC. Protein sequence: CASSLGRGPYNEQFF.

The gene calls are TRBV3-1 (or the pseudogene TRBV3-2) and TRBJ2-5; D gene uncertain. Germline V gene lookup returns CDR1 LGHDT and CDR2 YNNKEL (reference sequence). The CDR3 is 13 amino acids. V lost 0 bases and J lost 5, with 7 bases in between. The CDR3 DNA follows: TGTGCCAGCAGCCAAGACACCCGGGAGACCCAGTACTTC. It encodes CASSQDTRETQYF.

This clone counts as large. In nucleotides, the CDR3 is TGTGCCAGCAGCTTAAAAGCCGCCTCGTGGACCGGGGAGCTGTTTTTT. It translates to CASSLKAASWTGELFF. The J gene is TRBJ2-2, the V gene TRBV7-3; D uncertain. Trimming took off 1 base at V and 5 bases at J, with 14 bases between the two ends. Germline CDR1 SGHTA, CDR2 FQGTGA. This CDR3 region has 16 residues.

J is TRBJ1-4 and V is TRBV12-5; 10 bases are shared with TRBD1. Per the germline V gene, CDR1 is LGHNT and CDR2 is FRNRAP. V trimming: 2 bases; J trimming: 7 bases; junction bases outside the gene matches: 4. The CDR3 runs to 15 residues. This chain's CDR3 is CASGLRQGAVEKLFF. CDR3 in DNA: TGTGCTAGTGGTTTGCGACAGGGGGCGGTTGAAAAACTGTTTTTT.

The chain couples TRBV6-1 to TRBJ1-2; D ambiguous. Trimming left V 1 base short and J 7 bases short, with 13 bases between. The CDR3 contains 14 residues. CDR1 and CDR2 from the germline V gene are MNHNS and SASEGT. The CDR3 loop reads CASSEVGGFAGYTF. The CDR3 nucleotides read TGTGCCAGCAGTGAAGTAGGAGGGTTTGCTGGCTACACCTTC.